This T cell receptor (beta chain) emerged from a study of blood T cell repertoires in COVID-19. Overall study context: Acute and convalescent COVID-19 samples came from the United States, Italy and Spain. PBMCs, B-cell-depleted T cells, or T cells provided the cDNA or gDNA that made up the material.

Source study methods: Estimation of nucleated cell counts relied on the amplification of reference gene primers. The data were produced by immunoSEQ multiplex PCR, yet TCRdb's version contains in-frame clones alone and is incomplete. V and J calls and clone size are those listed in that table; D and trimming were worked out from the DNA. The sample shows about 190,000 clones, approximately 90% of them seen only once. The specimen was peripheral blood. The source is a man aged 40-49 years with active or convalescent COVID-19.

The DNA of the CDR3 is TGCGCCAGCAGTCAATTGAGAAGAATGAACACTGAAGCTTTCTTT. It translates to CASSQLRRMNTEAFF. The V and J genes are TRBV23-1 and TRBJ1-1, with D unresolved. TRBV23-1 is placed among ORFs of uncertain function. The CDR3 spans 15 residues. V lost 1 base, J lost 0 bases, and 9 bases lay in between.